This paragraph covers one TCR beta chain sequence. Its antigen is unidentified. TCRdb's copy holds only in-frame clones and misses some; the assay was immunoSEQ multiplex PCR. The sample records some 79,000 clones, about 88% being singletons. This sample was taken from a study of OX40 agonist ivuxolimab in advanced cancers. Study-wide results and limits: In CD8+ T cells, expanded clones were on average more numerous than in CD4+.

The CDR3 spans 13 residues. V lost 0 bases, J lost 6 bases, and 7 bases lay in between. CDR1 is SGDLS and CDR2 is YYNGEE in the germline V gene. This chain links TRBV9 with TRBJ2-1; D ambiguous. The sequence derives from an adult with an advanced solid tumor such as melanoma, head and neck, liver or kidney cancer. The source was CD4+ or CD8+ T cells sorted from blood, collected in a trial of the OX40 agonist ivuxolimab. The CDR3 loop is CASSVASSNEQFF. The CDR3 bases are TGTGCCAGCAGCGTAGCCAGCTCCAATGAGCAGTTCTTC. The variable domain in full, with the rest retrieved from reference TRBV9 and TRBJ2-1, is DSGVTQTPKHLITATGQRVTLRCSPRSGDLSVYWYQQSLDQGLQFLIQYYNGEERAKGNILERFSAQQFPDLHSELNLSSLELGDSALYFCASSVASSNEQFFGPGTRLTVL.